What follows describes a single TCR beta chain. The germline V gene encodes CDR1 LGHDT and CDR2 YNNKEL (reference sequence). V was pared by 5 bases and J by 1 base, with 9 bases of the junction left unmatched. The CDR3 is 16 residues long. The entry originates in a study of blood T cell repertoires in COVID-19. Study as a whole: Both acute and convalescent COVID-19 samples were obtained from the United States, Italy and Spain. Sample material is recorded as cDNA or gDNA derived from T cells, B-cell-depleted T cells, or PBMCs.

Original processing methods: Cell counts per sample came from amplifying reference gene primers. Libraries were prepared by immunoSEQ multiplex PCR; TCRdb keeps only in-frame clonotypes and omits some of them. V and J calls and clone size are given by that table; D and trimming were obtained from the DNA. The table includes over 200,000 clones, about nine tenths detected once. The TCR comes from a man in his 60s who had recovered from COVID-19. Sequenced sample: peripheral blood. V is TRBV3-1 (or the pseudogene TRBV3-2) and J is TRBJ2-5; 8 nucleotides match TRBD2. The CDR3 nucleotides read TGTGCCAGCAGCTCTCGTCAGCGGGGGAGCCAAGAGACCCAGTACTTC. Its protein product is CASSSRQRGSQETQYF.